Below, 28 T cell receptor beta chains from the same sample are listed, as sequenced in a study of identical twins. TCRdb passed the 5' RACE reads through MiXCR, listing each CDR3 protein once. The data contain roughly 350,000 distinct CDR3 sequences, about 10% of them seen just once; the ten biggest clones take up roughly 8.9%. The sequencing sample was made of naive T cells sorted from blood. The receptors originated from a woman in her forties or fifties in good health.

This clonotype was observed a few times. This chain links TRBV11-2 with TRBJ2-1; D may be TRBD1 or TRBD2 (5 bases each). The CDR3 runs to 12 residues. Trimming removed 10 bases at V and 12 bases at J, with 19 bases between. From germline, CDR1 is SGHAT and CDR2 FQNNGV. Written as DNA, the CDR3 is TGTGCCACCACGGGACGGAGATTAGGGCAGTTCTTC. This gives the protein CATTGRRLGQFF.

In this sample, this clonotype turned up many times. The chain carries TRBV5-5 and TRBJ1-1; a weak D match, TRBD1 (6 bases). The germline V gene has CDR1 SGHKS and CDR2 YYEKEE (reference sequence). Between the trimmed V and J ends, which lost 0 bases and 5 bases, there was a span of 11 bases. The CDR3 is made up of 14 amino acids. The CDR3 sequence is CASSLEGGWTEAFF. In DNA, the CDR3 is TGTGCCAGCAGCTTGGAGGGGGGCTGGACTGAAGCTTTCTTT.

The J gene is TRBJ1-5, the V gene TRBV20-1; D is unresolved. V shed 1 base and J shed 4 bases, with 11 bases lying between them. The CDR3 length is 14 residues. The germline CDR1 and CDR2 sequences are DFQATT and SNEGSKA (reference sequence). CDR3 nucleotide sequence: TGCAGTGCTAGAGCGGGGAATCAGAATCAGCCCCAGCATTTT. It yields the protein CSARAGNQNQPQHF.

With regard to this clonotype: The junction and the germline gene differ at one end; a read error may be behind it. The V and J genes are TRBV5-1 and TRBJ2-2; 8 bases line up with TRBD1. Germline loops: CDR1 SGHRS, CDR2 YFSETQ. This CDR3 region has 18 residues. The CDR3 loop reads CACSLALRGQGNTGELFF. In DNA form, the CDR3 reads TGCGCCTGCAGCTTGGCTCTAAGAGGACAGGGCAACACCGGGGAGCTGTTTTTT.

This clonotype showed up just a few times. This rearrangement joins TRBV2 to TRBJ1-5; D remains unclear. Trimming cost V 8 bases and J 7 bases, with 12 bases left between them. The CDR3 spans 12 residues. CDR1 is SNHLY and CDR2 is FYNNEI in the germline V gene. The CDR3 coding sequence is TGTGCCAGCGGGTGGGTACCCCAGCCCCAGCATTTT. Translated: CASGWVPQPQHF. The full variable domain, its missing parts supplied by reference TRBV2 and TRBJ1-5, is EPEVTQTPSHQVTQMGQEVILRCVPISNHLYFYWYRQILGQKVEFLVSFYNNEISEKSEIFDDQFSVERPDGSNFTLKIRSTKLEDSAMYFCASGWVPQPQHFGDGTRLSIL.

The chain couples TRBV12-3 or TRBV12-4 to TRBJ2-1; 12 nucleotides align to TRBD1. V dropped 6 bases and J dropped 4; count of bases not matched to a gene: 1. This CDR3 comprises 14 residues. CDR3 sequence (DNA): TGTGCCAGCAGGGGACAGGGGGCATACAATGAGCAGTTCTTC. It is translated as CASRGQGAYNEQFF.

The CDR3 DNA sequence: TGTGCCAGCAGCCATCCAGGCTCCACAGATACGCAGTATTTT. This gives the protein CASSHPGSTDTQYF. The gene calls are TRBV2 and TRBJ2-3; D unresolved. The CDR3 covers 14 residues. CDR1 is SNHLY, CDR2 FYNNEI, per germline. Trimming left V 6 bases short and J 2 bases short, with 12 bases between.

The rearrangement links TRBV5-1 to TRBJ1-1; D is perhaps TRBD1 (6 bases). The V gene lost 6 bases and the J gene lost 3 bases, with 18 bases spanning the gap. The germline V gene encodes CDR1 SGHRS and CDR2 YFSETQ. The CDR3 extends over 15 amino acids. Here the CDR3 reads CASMVGGGGHTEAFF. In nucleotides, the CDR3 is TGCGCCAGCATGGTGGGTGGGGGGGGCCACACTGAAGCTTTCTTT.

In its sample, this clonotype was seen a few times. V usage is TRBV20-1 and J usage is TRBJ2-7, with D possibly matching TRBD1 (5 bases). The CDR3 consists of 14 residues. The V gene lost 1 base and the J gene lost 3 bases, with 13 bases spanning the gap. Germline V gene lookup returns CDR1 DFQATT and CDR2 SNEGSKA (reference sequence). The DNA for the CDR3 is TGCAGTGCTAGAGGGACCAGGGCGATCTACGAGCAGTACTTC. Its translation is CSARGTRAIYEQYF.

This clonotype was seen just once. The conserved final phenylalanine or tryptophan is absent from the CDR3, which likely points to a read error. CDR3 coding DNA: TGCAGTGCTAGAGATCCTGGGCCGAAAAACACCGGGGAGCTGTTTTCT. Protein product: CSARDPGPKNTGELFS. The gene calls are TRBV20-1 and TRBJ2-2; D not certain. Germline CDR1 reads DFQATT; CDR2 reads SNEGSKA (reference sequence). The CDR3 runs 16 residues. V was cut by 0 bases and J by 2 bases, with 13 bases left in between.

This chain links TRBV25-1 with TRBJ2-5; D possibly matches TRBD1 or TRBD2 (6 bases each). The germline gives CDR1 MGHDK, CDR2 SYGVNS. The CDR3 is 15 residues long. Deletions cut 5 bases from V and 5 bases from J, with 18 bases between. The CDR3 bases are TGTGCCAGCAGTTCGCAGGGGAGGTGGGCGGAGACCCAGTACTTC. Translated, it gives CASSSQGRWAETQYF.

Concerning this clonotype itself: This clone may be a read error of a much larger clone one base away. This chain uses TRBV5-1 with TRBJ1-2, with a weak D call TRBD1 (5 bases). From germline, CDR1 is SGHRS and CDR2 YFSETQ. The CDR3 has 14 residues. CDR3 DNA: TGCGCCAGCAGGGGACCCTTGGGGAACTATCGCTACACCTTC. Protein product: CASRGPLGNYRYTF.

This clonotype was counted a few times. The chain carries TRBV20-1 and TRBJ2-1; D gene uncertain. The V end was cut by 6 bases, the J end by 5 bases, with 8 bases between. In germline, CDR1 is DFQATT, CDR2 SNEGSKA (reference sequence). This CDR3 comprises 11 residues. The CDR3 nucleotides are TGCAGTGCATCTGGACACAATGAGCAGTTCTTC. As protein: CSASGHNEQFF.

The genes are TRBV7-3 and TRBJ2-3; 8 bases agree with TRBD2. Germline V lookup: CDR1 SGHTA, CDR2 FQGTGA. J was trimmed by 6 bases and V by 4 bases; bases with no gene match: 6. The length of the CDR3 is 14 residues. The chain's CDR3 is CASSSGTRGDTQYF. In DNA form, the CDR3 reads TGTGCCAGCAGCTCGGGGACTAGAGGCGATACGCAGTATTTT.

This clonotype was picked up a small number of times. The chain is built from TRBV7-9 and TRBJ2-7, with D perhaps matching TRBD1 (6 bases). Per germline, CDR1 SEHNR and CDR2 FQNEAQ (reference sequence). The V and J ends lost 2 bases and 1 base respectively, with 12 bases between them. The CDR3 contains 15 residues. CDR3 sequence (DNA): TGTGCCAGCAGCTTAAATGATCAGGGGTCCTACGAGCAGTACTTC. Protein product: CASSLNDQGSYEQYF.

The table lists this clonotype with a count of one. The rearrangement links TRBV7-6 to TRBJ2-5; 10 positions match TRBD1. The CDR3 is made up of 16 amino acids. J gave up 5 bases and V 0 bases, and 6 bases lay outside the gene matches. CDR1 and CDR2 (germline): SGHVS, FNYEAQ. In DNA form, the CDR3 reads TGTGCCAGCAGCTTAGCGACAGGGGGCGAAGGGGAGACCCAGTACTTC. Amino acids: CASSLATGGEGETQYF.

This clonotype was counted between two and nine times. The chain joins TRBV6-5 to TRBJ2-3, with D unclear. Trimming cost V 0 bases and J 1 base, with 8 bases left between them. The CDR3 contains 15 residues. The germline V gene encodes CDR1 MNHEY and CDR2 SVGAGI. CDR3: CASSYSPSGTDTQYF. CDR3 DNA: TGTGCCAGCAGTTACTCTCCCTCGGGCACAGATACGCAGTATTTT.

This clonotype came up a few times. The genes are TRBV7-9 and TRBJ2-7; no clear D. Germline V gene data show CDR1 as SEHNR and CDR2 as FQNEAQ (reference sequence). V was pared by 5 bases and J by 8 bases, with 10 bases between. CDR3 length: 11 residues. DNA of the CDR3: TGTGCCAGCAGCCTATTGGGCAAGCAGTACGTC. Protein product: CASSLLGKQYV.

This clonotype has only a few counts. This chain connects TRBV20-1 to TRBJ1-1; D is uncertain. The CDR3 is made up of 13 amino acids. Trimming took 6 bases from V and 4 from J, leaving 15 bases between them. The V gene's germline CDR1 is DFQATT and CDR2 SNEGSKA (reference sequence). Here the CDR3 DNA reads TGCAGTGCCCCCCCTGCGGGTCTCACTGAAGCTTTCTTT. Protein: CSAPPAGLTEAFF.

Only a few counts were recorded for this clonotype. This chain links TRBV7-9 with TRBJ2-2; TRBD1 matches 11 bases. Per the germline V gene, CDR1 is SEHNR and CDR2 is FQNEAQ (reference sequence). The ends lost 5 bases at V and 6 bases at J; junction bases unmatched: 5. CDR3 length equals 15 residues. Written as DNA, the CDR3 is TGTGCCAGCAGCGGGACAGGGGGGATAGCCGGGGAGCTGTTTTTT. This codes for CASSGTGGIAGELFF.

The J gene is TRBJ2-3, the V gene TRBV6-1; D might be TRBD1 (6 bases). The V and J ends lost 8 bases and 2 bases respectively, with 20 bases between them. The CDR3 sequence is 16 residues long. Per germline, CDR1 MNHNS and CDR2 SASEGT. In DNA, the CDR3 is TGTGCCAGCGGGAGAACACGGGACATTTACACAGATACGCAGTATTTT. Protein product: CASGRTRDIYTDTQYF.

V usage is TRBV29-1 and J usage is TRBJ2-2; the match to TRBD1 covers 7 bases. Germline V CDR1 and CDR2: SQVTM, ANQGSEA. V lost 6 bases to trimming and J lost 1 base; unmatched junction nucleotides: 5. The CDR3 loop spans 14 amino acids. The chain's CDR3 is CSVQGQLNTGELFF. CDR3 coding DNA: TGCAGCGTACAGGGACAGTTGAACACCGGGGAGCTGTTTTTT.

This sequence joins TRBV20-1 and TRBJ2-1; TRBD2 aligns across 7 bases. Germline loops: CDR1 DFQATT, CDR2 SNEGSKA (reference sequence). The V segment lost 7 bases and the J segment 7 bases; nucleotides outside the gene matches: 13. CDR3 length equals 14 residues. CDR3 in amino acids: CSGASGTLGNEQFF. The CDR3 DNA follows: TGCAGTGGAGCTAGCGGAACCCTGGGGAATGAGCAGTTCTTC.

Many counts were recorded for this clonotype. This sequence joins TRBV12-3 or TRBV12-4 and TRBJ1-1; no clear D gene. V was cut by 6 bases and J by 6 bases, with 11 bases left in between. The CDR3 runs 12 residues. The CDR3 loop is CASRPGLPEAFF. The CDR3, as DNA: TGTGCCAGCAGGCCAGGCTTACCTGAAGCTTTCTTT.

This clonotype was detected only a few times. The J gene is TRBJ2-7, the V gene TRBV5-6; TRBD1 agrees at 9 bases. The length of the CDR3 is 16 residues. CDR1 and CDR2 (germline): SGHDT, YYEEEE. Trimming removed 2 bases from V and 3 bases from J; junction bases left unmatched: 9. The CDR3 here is CASSLTGTGTLYEQYF. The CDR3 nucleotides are TGTGCCAGCAGCTTAACCGGGACAGGGACTCTCTACGAGCAGTACTTC.

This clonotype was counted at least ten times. CDR3 coding DNA: TGCGCCAGCAGCTTGGAGGGACTAGGGGCCAATGAGCAGTTCTTC. Translation gives CASSLEGLGANEQFF. The chain uses TRBV5-1 and TRBJ2-1, with 8 nucleotides matching TRBD2. Losses at the gene ends were 0 bases for V and 6 bases for J; bases not matched to a gene: 5. CDR1 is SGHRS and CDR2 is YFSETQ in the germline V gene. The CDR3 sequence is 15 residues long. The full variable domain, rest sourced from reference TRBV5-1 and TRBJ2-1, is KAGVTQTPRYLIKTRGQQVTLSCSPISGHRSVSWYQQTPGQGLQFLFEYFSETQRNKGNFPGRFSGRQFSNSRSEMNVSTLELGDSALYLCASSLEGLGANEQFFGPGTRLTVL.

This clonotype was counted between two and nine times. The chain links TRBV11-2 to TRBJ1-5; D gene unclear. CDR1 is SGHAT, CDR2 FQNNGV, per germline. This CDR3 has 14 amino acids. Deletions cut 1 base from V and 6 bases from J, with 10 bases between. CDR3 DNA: TGTGCCAGCAGCTTAGGAGTGGGGAGTCAGCCCCAGCATTTT. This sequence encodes CASSLGVGSQPQHF.

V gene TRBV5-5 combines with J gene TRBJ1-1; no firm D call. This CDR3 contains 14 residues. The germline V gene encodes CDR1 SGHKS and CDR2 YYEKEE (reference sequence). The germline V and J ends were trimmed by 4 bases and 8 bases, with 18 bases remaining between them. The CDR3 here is CASSRTGRLQEAFF. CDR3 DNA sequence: TGTGCCAGCAGCCGGACCGGCAGGCTTCAGGAAGCTTTCTTT.